The T cell receptor beta chain under discussion was sequenced for a study of siplizumab effects on memory and regulatory T cells. Study results and limitations: Confirmation was lacking for the suppressive function of proliferating Tregs derived from siplizumab cultures. Naive T cells looked more diverse than memory cells, and they looked like major contributors to the alloresponse. Significant reduction of alloreactive sequences traceable to unstimulated CD4+ memory cells was observed with siplizumab.

Generated by immunoSEQ multiplex PCR, the TCRdb table keeps only in-frame clones and is missing some. The sample lists approximately 94,000 clones; 75% to 95% were seen once. As regards this clone: Its cognate antigen is unknown.

Germline lookup yields CDR1 SEHNR and CDR2 FQNEAQ (reference sequence). V lost 5 bases and J lost 1, with 12 bases in between. CDR3 length equals 14 residues. The TCR sequence derives from a human donor in good health. Sequencing used CD4+ T cells sorted from blood. This chain connects TRBV7-9 to TRBJ2-7; D unclear. CDR3 amino acids: CASSPVAGSYEQYF. In nucleotides, the CDR3 is TGTGCCAGCAGCCCTGTGGCCGGTTCCTACGAGCAGTACTTC.